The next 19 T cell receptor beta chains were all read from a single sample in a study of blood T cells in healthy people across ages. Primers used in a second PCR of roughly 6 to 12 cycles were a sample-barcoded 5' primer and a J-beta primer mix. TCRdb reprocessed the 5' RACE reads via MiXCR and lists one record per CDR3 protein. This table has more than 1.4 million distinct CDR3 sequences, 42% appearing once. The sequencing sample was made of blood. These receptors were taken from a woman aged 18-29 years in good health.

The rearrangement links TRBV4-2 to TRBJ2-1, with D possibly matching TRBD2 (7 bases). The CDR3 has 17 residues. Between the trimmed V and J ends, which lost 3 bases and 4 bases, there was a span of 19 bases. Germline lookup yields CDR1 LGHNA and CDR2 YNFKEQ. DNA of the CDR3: TGTGCCAGCAGCCAGGTGGCGGGGGCCCAAAATTACAATGAGCAGTTCTTC. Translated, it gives CASSQVAGAQNYNEQFF.

CDR3 region: CASSFPLLWGLSSYEQYF. The CDR3 nucleotides are TGTGCCAGCAGTTTTCCCCTGTTATGGGGCCTCTCCTCCTACGAGCAGTACTTC. The chain recombines TRBV28 with TRBJ2-7; D may be TRBD1 (5 bases). V lost 3 bases to trimming and J lost 0 bases, with 21 bases between them. The CDR3 runs to 18 residues. Germline assignment: CDR1 MDHEN and CDR2 SYDVKM.

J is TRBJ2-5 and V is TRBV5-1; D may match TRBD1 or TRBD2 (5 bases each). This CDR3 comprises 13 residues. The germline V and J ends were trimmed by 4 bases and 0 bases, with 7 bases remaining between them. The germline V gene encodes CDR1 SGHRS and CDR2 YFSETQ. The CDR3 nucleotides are TGCGCCAGCAGCGGGGACCACCAAGAGACCCAGTACTTC. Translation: CASSGDHQETQYF.

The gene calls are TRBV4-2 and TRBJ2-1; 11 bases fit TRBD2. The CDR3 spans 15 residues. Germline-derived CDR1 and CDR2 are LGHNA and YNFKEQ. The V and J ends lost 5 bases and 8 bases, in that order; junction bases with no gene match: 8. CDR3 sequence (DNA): TGTGCCAGCAGCTATAGAACTAGCGGGAGCGATGAGCAGTTCTTC. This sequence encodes CASSYRTSGSDEQFF.

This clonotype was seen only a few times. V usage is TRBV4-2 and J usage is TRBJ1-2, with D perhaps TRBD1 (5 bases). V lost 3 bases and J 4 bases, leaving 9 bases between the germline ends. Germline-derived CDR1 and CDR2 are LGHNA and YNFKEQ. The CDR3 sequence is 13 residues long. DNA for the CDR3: TGTGCCAGCAGCCAGGGGACTTTCTATGGCTACACCTTC. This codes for CASSQGTFYGYTF.

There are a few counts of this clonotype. Here the CDR3 DNA reads TGTGCCATCAGTGAGTCGGTGGGGCCCTACGAGCAGTACTTC. Amino acid sequence: CAISESVGPYEQYF. The chain employs TRBV10-3 and TRBJ2-7; D possibly corresponds to TRBD1 (5 bases). V lost 0 bases and J lost 2, with 8 bases in between. The CDR3 is 14 residues long. In germline, CDR1 is ENHRY, CDR2 SYGVKD.

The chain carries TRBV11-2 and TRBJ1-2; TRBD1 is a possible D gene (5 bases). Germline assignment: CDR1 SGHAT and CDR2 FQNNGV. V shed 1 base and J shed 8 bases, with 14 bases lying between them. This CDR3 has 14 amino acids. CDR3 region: CASSLAGTESGYTF. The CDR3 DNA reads TGTGCCAGCAGCTTAGCTGGGACGGAATCGGGCTACACCTTC. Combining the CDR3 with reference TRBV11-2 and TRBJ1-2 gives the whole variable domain EAGVAQSPRYKIIEKRQSVAFWCNPISGHATLYWYQQILGQGPKLLIQFQNNGVVDDSQLPKDRFSAERLKGVDSTLKIQPAKLEDSAVYLCASSLAGTESGYTFGSGTRLTVV.

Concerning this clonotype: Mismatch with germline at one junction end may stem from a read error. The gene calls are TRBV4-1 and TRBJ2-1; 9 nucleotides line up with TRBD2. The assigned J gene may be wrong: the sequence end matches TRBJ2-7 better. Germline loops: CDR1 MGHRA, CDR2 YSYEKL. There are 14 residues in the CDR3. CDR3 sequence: CAGSQERLAVEQYF. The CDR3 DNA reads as TGCGCCGGCAGCCAAGAACGACTAGCGGTCGAGCAGTACTTC.

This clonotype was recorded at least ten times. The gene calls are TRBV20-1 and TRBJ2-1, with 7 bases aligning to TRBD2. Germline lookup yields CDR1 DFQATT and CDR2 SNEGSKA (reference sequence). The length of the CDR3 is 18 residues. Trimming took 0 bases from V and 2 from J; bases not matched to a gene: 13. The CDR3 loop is CSARDLSTSSNAYNEQFF. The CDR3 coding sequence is TGCAGTGCTAGAGATCTCTCGACTAGCAGTAATGCCTACAATGAGCAGTTCTTC.

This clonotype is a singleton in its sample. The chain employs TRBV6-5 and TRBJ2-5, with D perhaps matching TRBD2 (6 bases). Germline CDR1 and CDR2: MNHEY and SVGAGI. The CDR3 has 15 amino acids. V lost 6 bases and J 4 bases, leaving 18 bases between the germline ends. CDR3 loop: CASSIGRVIGETQYF. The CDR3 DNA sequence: TGTGCCAGCAGCATCGGGAGAGTTATAGGAGAGACCCAGTACTTC.

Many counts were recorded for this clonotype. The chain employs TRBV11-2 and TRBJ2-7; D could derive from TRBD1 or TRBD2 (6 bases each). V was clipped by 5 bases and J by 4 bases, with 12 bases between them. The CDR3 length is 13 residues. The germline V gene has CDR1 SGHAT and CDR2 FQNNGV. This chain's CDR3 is CASSAGTHYEQYF. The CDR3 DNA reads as TGTGCCAGCAGCGCGGGGACACATTACGAGCAGTACTTC.

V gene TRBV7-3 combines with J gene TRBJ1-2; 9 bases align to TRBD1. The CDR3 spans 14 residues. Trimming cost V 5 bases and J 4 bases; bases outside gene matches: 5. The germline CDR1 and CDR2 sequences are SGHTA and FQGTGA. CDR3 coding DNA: TGTGCCAGCAGCCCCTCACAGGGGGCCTATGGCTACACCTTC. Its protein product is CASSPSQGAYGYTF.

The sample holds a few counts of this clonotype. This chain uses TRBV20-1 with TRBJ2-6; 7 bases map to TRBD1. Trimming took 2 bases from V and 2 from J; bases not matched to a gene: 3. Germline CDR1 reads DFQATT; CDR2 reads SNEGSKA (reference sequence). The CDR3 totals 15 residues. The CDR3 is CSARNRGTGANVLTF. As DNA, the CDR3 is TGCAGTGCTAGAAACAGGGGTACTGGGGCCAACGTCCTGACTTTC.

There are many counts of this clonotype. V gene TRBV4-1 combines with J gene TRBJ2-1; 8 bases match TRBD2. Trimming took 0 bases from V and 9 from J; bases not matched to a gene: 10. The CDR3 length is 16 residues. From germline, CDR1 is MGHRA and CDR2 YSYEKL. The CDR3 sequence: CASSQDYGGGKREQFF. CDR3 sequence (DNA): TGCGCCAGCAGCCAAGATTACGGCGGGGGGAAACGTGAGCAGTTCTTC.

This chain's CDR3 is CASSLELVDEQFF. The CDR3 nucleotides are TGTGCCAGCAGCTTAGAACTAGTCGATGAGCAGTTCTTC. J is TRBJ2-1 and V is TRBV11-1, with D maybe TRBD2 (5 bases). Trimming pared 1 base from V and 8 bases from J, leaving 9 bases between. CDR1 is SGHAT and CDR2 is FQDESV in the germline V gene (reference sequence). The CDR3 is 13 residues long.

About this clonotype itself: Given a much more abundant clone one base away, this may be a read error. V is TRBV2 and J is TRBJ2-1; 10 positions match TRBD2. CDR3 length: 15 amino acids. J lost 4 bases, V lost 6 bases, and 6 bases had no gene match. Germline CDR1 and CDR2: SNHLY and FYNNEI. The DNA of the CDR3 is TGTGCCAGCAGCGCCGGGACTAGCGATTACAATGAGCAGTTCTTC. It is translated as CASSAGTSDYNEQFF.

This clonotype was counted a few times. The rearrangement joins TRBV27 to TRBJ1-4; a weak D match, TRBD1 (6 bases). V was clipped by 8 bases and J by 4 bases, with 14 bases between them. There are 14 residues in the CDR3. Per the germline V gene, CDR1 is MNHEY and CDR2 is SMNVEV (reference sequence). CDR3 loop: CASGYRALNEKLFF. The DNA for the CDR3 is TGTGCCAGCGGCTACAGGGCTCTTAATGAAAAACTGTTTTTT.

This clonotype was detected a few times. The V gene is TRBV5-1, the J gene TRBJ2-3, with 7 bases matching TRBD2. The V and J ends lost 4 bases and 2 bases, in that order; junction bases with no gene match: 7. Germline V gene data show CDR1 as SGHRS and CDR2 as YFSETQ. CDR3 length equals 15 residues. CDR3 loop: CASSPLAEDTDTQYF. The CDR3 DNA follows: TGCGCCAGCAGCCCCCTAGCGGAAGACACAGATACGCAGTATTTT.

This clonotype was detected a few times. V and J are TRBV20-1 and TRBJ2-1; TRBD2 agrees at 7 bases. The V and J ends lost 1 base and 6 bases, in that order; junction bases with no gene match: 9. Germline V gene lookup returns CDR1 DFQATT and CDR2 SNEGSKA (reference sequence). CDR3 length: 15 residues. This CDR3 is CSARGAAGRSNEQFF. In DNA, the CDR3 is TGCAGTGCTAGAGGTGCAGCGGGGAGGAGCAATGAGCAGTTCTTC.